A single TCR beta chain is shown here with its context. What antigen it recognizes has not been identified. No qualities accompany the bases; no much larger clone lies one base away. The data are from a study of shared clonotypes between healthy human individuals (dated by TCRdb to between 2020 and 2021). In the study overall: The cohort included three men and two women between 18 and 49 years of age. For each donor, three plates each were used for CD4 naive and CD4 memory, two plates were used for CD8 naive, and one plate was used for CD8 memory. To increase sequencing depth and limit assay-specific biases, TCR repertoire library preparation and sequencing were carried out by different laboratories using diverse techniques. Each donor's leukapheresis produced roughly between about 0.9 and 9.5 billion PBMCs. The study deeply sequenced blood TCR repertoires of about 5 healthy adults to estimate repertoire size and the extent of clonotype sharing between individuals. The research as a whole found: The small number of donors limited the genetic and exposure-history diversity represented. When a handful of donors were compared, the shared fraction of clonotypes was about 5% for naive CD4, over 3% for naive CD8, about 2.5% for memory CD4, and 0.4% for memory CD8. Higher generation probabilities were observed for clonotypes shared by all four sorted-subset donors than for non-shared clonotypes. Pairwise subsampling led to the expectation that sequencing depth would affect the degree of clonotype sharing among donors. Naive subsets generally had larger estimated clonotype richness than memory subsets. Even with the large sequencing depth, rarefaction of the sorted-subset datasets indicated that sequencing was incomplete. Sampling was restricted to blood, and TCR repertoires in tissues likely differ from the TCR repertoires found in blood.

Healthy HIV-negative adults with no recently reported acute infections or vaccinations were included as donors. All donors were Caucasian adults living in Nashville, Tennessee, USA. CD4+ T cells were enriched by magnetic negative selection, after which naive cells were positively selected on CD45RA and the negative fraction was taken as the memory subset. Blood was obtained by leukapheresis, after which PBMCs were separated by Ficoll-Histopaque density gradient centrifugation and cryopreserved in liquid nitrogen vapor phase. Analytical flow cytometry was used to check the purity and quantity of every magnetically sorted T cell population. Each sorted fraction had its genomic DNA isolated and then quantified by UV absorbance on a Nanodrop 2000c. The germline V gene (reference sequence) specifies SGHNT as CDR1 and YYREEE as CDR2. Counted from cysteine to phenylalanine, this CDR3 has 15 amino acids. Solely the CDR3 DNA is kept, with 45 bases framed from the first base.

TCR CDR3 regions were amplified from genomic DNA by multiplex PCR using the deep immunoSEQ assay. Genomic DNA extracted from each cell subset was distributed evenly over all wells of several immunoSEQ 96-well plates, and each plate served as one replicate. Each replicate PCR for sorted subsets received roughly 0.2 ug genomic DNA, equal to roughly 30,000 T cell genomes. The purified libraries were quantified using a Qubit 3.0 fluorometer, sized with a Bioanalyzer 2100, and then quantified again using the KAPA Library Quantification kit. Every immunoSEQ 96-well plate was sequenced on a separate single-read 150-cycle Illumina NextSeq 550 flow cell. Per the source publication's procedure: Because the immunoSEQ output included only junctional sequences and no quality scores, the filtering could not be the same as the filtering used for full-length reads. To assign V/J genes and CDR3, sequences were annotated against IMGT germline references using PyIR, a Python wrapper for IgBLAST v1.9. Any read was removed if the V/J assignment was weak (E-value above 1e-6), the CDR3 was missing, or the read contained stop codons, out-of-frame junctions, or ambiguous translated residues. A V3J clonotype was defined by an identical inferred V gene, J gene, and CDR3 amino acid sequence. The percentage overlap between two repertoires was calculated by dividing the number of shared unique clonotypes by the size of the smaller repertoire. Richness of each repertoire was evaluated using RTK rarefaction, the Chao1 estimator, and Recon v2.1 estimates of unobserved clonotypes. OLGA was used to compute generation probabilities for all TCRbeta clonotypes that the gDNA method yielded from a handful of donors. TCRdb mirrors the immuneACCESS table, restricted to in-frame sequences. Some clones are absent from its copies; in checked studies, under half trace to an unresolved V gene, and the reason for the others is unknown. V, J and clone size are those of that table, while D and trimming were read from the DNA. Here the sample has around 2,000,000 clones; 85% to 95% occur a single time. The leading ten clones occupy 0.1% to 0.15% of the sample.

Sequences were obtained from naive CD4+ T cells sorted from blood. This specimen's cell subset or site label, interpreted: CD45RA+ positively selected. The V and J genes are TRBV5-4 and TRBJ2-2, with the identity of the D gene unclear. This clonotype was obtained from a man aged 18 to 29 in good health. The bases are TGTGAGTGGAGCAGCTTTCGATTGGGCACCGGGGAGCTGTTTTTT. It is translated as CEWSSFRLGTGELFF.